The rows below give T cell receptor beta chains drawn from one sample of a study of T cells in localized non-small cell lung cancer. Profiling relied on immunoSEQ multiplex PCR, and the TCRdb table lists in-frame clones only, not all of them. The sample consists of tens of thousands of clones, more than 75% of them appearing once. Sequencing was performed on peripheral blood, taken before any cancer treatment. These receptors were collected from a male donor older than 55 with stage I squamous cell lung carcinoma. The CDR3 runs from the conserved cysteine through the conserved F or W. The order of the fields is J gene, D gene, V gene, clone size, CDR3 DNA, CDR3 protein. D genes are given only for firm matches. Not every row has a clone size; where given, it reads once, few, many or a size class.

J: TRBJ2-7; D: .; V: TRBV19; size: .; DNA: TGTGCCTCACAGGGCGGGACCGCCTACGAGCAGTACTTC; CDR3: CASQGGTAYEQYF
J: TRBJ1-1; D: .; V: TRBV4-3; size: .; DNA: TGCGCCAGCAGCTTAACAGAGAACACTGAAGCTTTCTTT; CDR3: CASSLTENTEAFF
J: TRBJ2-4; D: .; V: TRBV29-1; size: .; DNA: TGCAGCGTTGAAGATCTTCGGGAGAGGAAAGCCAAAAACATTCAGTACTTC; CDR3: CSVEDLRERKAKNIQYF
J: TRBJ1-2; D: .; V: TRBV6-5; size: .; DNA: TGTGCCAGCAGTGAAATGGCAGGGTATGGCTACACCTTC; CDR3: CASSEMAGYGYTF
J: TRBJ2-3; D: TRBD2; V: TRBV4-3; size: .; DNA: TGCGCCAGCAGCCAAGATCCAGCGGGAGAACGAGATACGCAGTATTTT; CDR3: CASSQDPAGERDTQYF
J: TRBJ2-2; D: .; V: TRBV14; size: .; DNA: TGTGCCAGCAGCCAAGTCCGGGCCGGGGAGCTGTTTTTT; CDR3: CASSQVRAGELFF
J: TRBJ1-2; D: TRBD1; V: TRBV2; size: .; DNA: TGTGCCAGCAGCGGAACCTGGGACAGATACTATGGCTACACCTTC; CDR3: CASSGTWDRYYGYTF
J: TRBJ2-7; D: TRBD1; V: TRBV7-2; size: .; DNA: TGTGCCAGCAGCCCCGGGACAGGGTCCTACGAGCAGTACTTC; CDR3: CASSPGTGSYEQYF
J: TRBJ1-2; D: .; V: TRBV5-4; size: .; DNA: TGTGCCAGCAGCTCTGGATCTCTTTTGGGTTATGGCTACACCTTC; CDR3: CASSSGSLLGYGYTF
J: TRBJ1-5; D: .; V: TRBV6-1; size: once; DNA: TGTGCCAGCAGACAAAATCGAGAACAGCCCCAGCATTTT; CDR3: CASRQNREQPQHF
J: TRBJ2-2; D: .; V: TRBV30; size: .; DNA: TGTGCCTGGACCGGGGTGCGGACCGGGGAGCTGTTTTTT; CDR3: CAWTGVRTGELFF
J: TRBJ2-7; D: TRBD2; V: TRBV7-2; size: few; DNA: TGTGCCAGCAGCTTATTCAGGACTAGCTCCCTCCCCATCGAGCAGTACTTC; CDR3: CASSLFRTSSLPIEQYF
J: TRBJ2-5; D: TRBD2; V: TRBV9; size: .; DNA: TGTGCCAGCAGCGTAGAGGCTAGCGGGAGCTGGGAGACCCAGTACTTC; CDR3: CASSVEASGSWETQYF
J: TRBJ2-3; D: .; V: TRBV13; size: .; DNA: TGTGCCAGCAGCCGTCCGTGGGGTGGGACAGATACGCAGTATTTT; CDR3: CASSRPWGGTDTQYF
J: TRBJ1-2; D: TRBD1; V: TRBV19; size: .; DNA: TGTGCCAGTCAACAGGGGGCGCGTGGCTACACCTTC; CDR3: CASQQGARGYTF
J: TRBJ1-5; D: .; V: TRBV7-2; size: .; DNA: TGTGCCAGCAGCTTGAACAAGGATAATCAGCCCCAGCATTTT; CDR3: CASSLNKDNQPQHF
J: TRBJ2-2; D: .; V: TRBV29-1; size: .; DNA: TGCAGCGTTGAAGCCGACATCGGGGAGCTGTTTTTT; CDR3: CSVEADIGELFF
J: TRBJ2-2; D: .; V: TRBV5-6; size: .; DNA: TGTGCCAGCAGCTTTCCGTATGCCGGGGAGCTGTTTTTT; CDR3: CASSFPYAGELFF
J: TRBJ2-6; D: .; V: TRBV4-2; size: .; DNA: TGTGCCAGCAGCCAAGAACGAGGTCCTGGGGCCAACGTCCTGACTTTC; CDR3: CASSQERGPGANVLTF
J: TRBJ2-7; D: TRBD1; V: TRBV6-1; size: few; DNA: TGTGCCAGCATGCGCCGGGACAGAGCCTACGAGCAGTACTTC; CDR3: CASMRRDRAYEQYF
J: TRBJ1-2; D: TRBD1; V: TRBV2; size: .; DNA: TGTGCCAGCAGTCCGATAACCGGGACAGGTTCCTATGGCTACACCTTC; CDR3: CASSPITGTGSYGYTF
J: TRBJ2-5; D: .; V: TRBV4-3; size: .; DNA: TGCGCCAGCAGCCAAGATTGGCAGGGAATATCGGAGACCCAGTACTTC; CDR3: CASSQDWQGISETQYF